This T cell receptor (beta chain) was documented in a study of shared clonotypes between healthy human individuals. Study-level information: A few men and two women, aged 18 to 49, were donors.

The trim removed 6 bases at V and 3 bases at J, leaving 20 bases unmatched. The germline gives CDR1 LNHDA, CDR2 SQIVND (reference sequence). The CDR3 contains 19 residues. The data were produced by immunoSEQ multiplex PCR, yet TCRdb's version contains in-frame clones alone and is incomplete. Of roughly 1,600,000 clones in the sample, about 98.5% were seen once. Sequencing was carried out using naive CD4+ T cells sorted from blood. Sample subset: CD45RA+ positively selected. The TCR sequence derives from a man aged 25-45 years in good health. The chain links TRBV19 to TRBJ2-3, with 8 bases identical to TRBD2. In DNA form, the CDR3 reads TGTGCCAGTAGCTCATCGCGTCCCGGTGCGGGAGGAGGGACAGATACGCAGTATTTT. The encoded protein is CASSSSRPGAGGGTDTQYF.